This T cell receptor (beta chain) was profiled in a study of blood T cell repertoires in COVID-19. Study as a whole: The samples span acute and convalescent COVID-19 from the United States, Italy and Spain. In each case, the material was cDNA or gDNA derived from T cells, B-cell-depleted T cells, or PBMCs.

Original data processing: Counts of nucleated cells, estimated from reference gene primer amplification, were obtained. The method was immunoSEQ multiplex PCR; TCRdb's version includes in-frame clones alone and lacks a portion of them. For V, J and clone size, that table is used; D and trimming come from the DNA. The table records around 68,000 clones, roughly 86% of them present only once. The clonotype originates from a woman in her 50s with acute or convalescent COVID-19. The sequenced sample was peripheral blood.

The CDR3 DNA follows: TGCGCCAGCAGCTTGTCCGGGACTAGAATCTACGAGCAGTACTTC. It is translated as CASSLSGTRIYEQYF. V usage is TRBV5-1 and J usage is TRBJ2-7, with 8 bases matching TRBD2. The trim removed 1 base at V and 3 bases at J, leaving 6 bases unmatched. Germline V gives CDR1 SGHRS, CDR2 YFSETQ. The CDR3 is made up of 15 amino acids.